The rows below give T cell receptor beta chains drawn from one sample of a study of shared clonotypes between healthy human individuals. TCRdb's table, derived via immunoSEQ multiplex PCR, lists solely in-frame clones and lacks some. The sample consists of 2 million to 2.5 million clones, roughly 91% of them appearing once. Sample: naive CD8+ T cells from PBMCs. The receptors stem from a man younger than 30 in good health. Some clones in this sample may be carry-over from other donors' samples. Each CDR3 is given with its conserved first and last residue. The D gene is left open where the match is weak. The listing skips clone size in some rows; elsewhere it reads once, few, many or a size class.

j_gene: TRBJ1-1
v_gene: TRBV4-1
d_gene: .
abundance: .
CDR3nt: TGCGCCAGCAGCCAAGATCTCCGTGACAGTGACACTGAAGCTTTCTTT
CDR3aa: CASSQDLRDSDTEAFF

j_gene: TRBJ2-3
v_gene: TRBV18
d_gene: TRBD2
abundance: .
CDR3nt: TGTGCCAGCTCCCCTTTCAGGACTAGCGGGTCCACAGATACGCAGTATTTT
CDR3aa: CASSPFRTSGSTDTQYF

j_gene: TRBJ1-1
v_gene: TRBV7-9
d_gene: TRBD1
abundance: .
CDR3nt: TGTGCCGGCATCAGGGGGGAGAACACTGAAGCTTTCTTT
CDR3aa: CAGIRGENTEAFF

j_gene: TRBJ2-7
v_gene: TRBV19
d_gene: .
abundance: .
CDR3nt: TGTGCCAGTAGTTCACGACTAGTTTCCGACGAGCAGTACTTC
CDR3aa: CASSSRLVSDEQYF

j_gene: TRBJ2-7
v_gene: TRBV27
d_gene: TRBD2
abundance: .
CDR3nt: TGTGCCAGCAGTTTAGCGGCTAGCGGACGGTACGAGCAGTACTTC
CDR3aa: CASSLAASGRYEQYF

j_gene: TRBJ1-5
v_gene: TRBV6-6
d_gene: .
abundance: .
CDR3nt: TGTGCCAGCAGTTACTCCGAGGGGTTCGAGCCCCAGCATTTT
CDR3aa: CASSYSEGFEPQHF

j_gene: TRBJ2-7
v_gene: TRBV5-1
d_gene: TRBD2
abundance: .
CDR3nt: TGCGCCAGCGCACCGGGGAGGGCTCTCGAGCAGTACTTC
CDR3aa: CASAPGRALEQYF

j_gene: TRBJ2-2
v_gene: TRBV7-6
d_gene: TRBD2
abundance: .
CDR3nt: TGTGCCAGCAGCTTAGAAAGACTAGCGGGAGACACCGGGGAGCTGTTTTTT
CDR3aa: CASSLERLAGDTGELFF

j_gene: TRBJ2-2
v_gene: TRBV6-6
d_gene: .
abundance: .
CDR3nt: TGTGCCAGCTTAAAAGGGCTAGAGGAAGCCGGGGAGCTGTTTTTT
CDR3aa: CASLKGLEEAGELFF

j_gene: TRBJ2-1
v_gene: TRBV9
d_gene: TRBD2
abundance: .
CDR3nt: TGTGCCAGCAGCCCGGGACTAGCGGGAAGCAATGAGCAGTTCTTC
CDR3aa: CASSPGLAGSNEQFF

j_gene: TRBJ2-5
v_gene: TRBV7-9
d_gene: .
abundance: .
CDR3nt: TGTGCCAGCAGCCCCCACTATAACCCTCAAGAGACCCAGTACTTC
CDR3aa: CASSPHYNPQETQYF

j_gene: TRBJ1-1
v_gene: TRBV15
d_gene: .
abundance: few
CDR3nt: TGTGCCACCAGCGGGGACGGGGTCACTGAAGCTTTCTTT
CDR3aa: CATSGDGVTEAFF

j_gene: TRBJ2-5
v_gene: TRBV7-6
d_gene: TRBD2
abundance: .
CDR3nt: TGTGCCAGCAGCTTAATCTTTGGGACTAGCGGGAGTGGGATTGAAGAGACCCAGTACTTC
CDR3aa: CASSLIFGTSGSGIEETQYF

j_gene: TRBJ2-7
v_gene: TRBV5-1
d_gene: .
abundance: .
CDR3nt: TGCGCCAGCAGCCCCTGGGGGGGGCCGGGCGAGCAGTACTTC
CDR3aa: CASSPWGGPGEQYF

j_gene: TRBJ2-7
v_gene: TRBV5-4
d_gene: .
abundance: .
CDR3nt: TGTGCCAGCAGCTTGGAGGGCCAGCCGACCTACGAGCAGTACTTC
CDR3aa: CASSLEGQPTYEQYF

j_gene: TRBJ1-1
v_gene: TRBV2
d_gene: TRBD1
abundance: .
CDR3nt: TGTGCCAGCAGTGACTTTCAGGGGGCCCGGGGTCGGGCTTTCTTT
CDR3aa: CASSDFQGARGRAFF

j_gene: TRBJ2-3
v_gene: TRBV9
d_gene: TRBD2
abundance: .
CDR3nt: TGTGCCAGCAGCGCGTGGGGGGGAGATACGCAGTATTTT
CDR3aa: CASSAWGGDTQYF

j_gene: TRBJ1-1
v_gene: TRBV27
d_gene: TRBD1
abundance: once
CDR3nt: TGTGCCAGCAGTAATTACAGGGGCGGGCCTGAAGCTTTCTTT
CDR3aa: CASSNYRGGPEAFF

j_gene: TRBJ2-5
v_gene: TRBV28
d_gene: .
abundance: .
CDR3nt: TGTGCCAGCAGTTTATATTGGGGTGATGAGACCCAGTACTTC
CDR3aa: CASSLYWGDETQYF

j_gene: TRBJ2-2
v_gene: TRBV5-6
d_gene: .
abundance: .
CDR3nt: TGTGCCAGCAGCTACGACACCGGGGAGCTGTTTTTT
CDR3aa: CASSYDTGELFF

j_gene: TRBJ2-2
v_gene: TRBV14
d_gene: TRBD1
abundance: .
CDR3nt: TGTGCCAGCAGCCAGTTATACAGGGGAACACCGGGGAAGCTGTTTTTT
CDR3aa: CASSQLYRGTPGKLFF

j_gene: TRBJ2-7
v_gene: TRBV11-2
d_gene: .
abundance: .
CDR3nt: TGTGCCAGCAGCTCCCGGGGGACAGCCTACGAGCAGTACTTC
CDR3aa: CASSSRGTAYEQYF

j_gene: TRBJ2-7
v_gene: TRBV28
d_gene: .
abundance: .
CDR3nt: TGTGCCAGCATCGTGCCCTACCACGACTACGAGCAGTACTTC
CDR3aa: CASIVPYHDYEQYF

j_gene: TRBJ2-1
v_gene: TRBV30
d_gene: TRBD2
abundance: .
CDR3nt: TGTGCCTGGAGTGTGGGAGGGTACAATGAGCAGTTCTTC
CDR3aa: CAWSVGGYNEQFF

j_gene: TRBJ2-2
v_gene: TRBV27
d_gene: .
abundance: .
CDR3nt: TGTGCCACAAAGACAGGCCCTGGGAACACCGGGGAGCTGTTTTTT
CDR3aa: CATKTGPGNTGELFF

j_gene: TRBJ2-1
v_gene: TRBV27
d_gene: .
abundance: .
CDR3nt: TGTGCCAGCACCTCGGGACGGCGGGACAATGAGCAGTTCTTC
CDR3aa: CASTSGRRDNEQFF

j_gene: TRBJ1-1
v_gene: TRBV5-4
d_gene: .
abundance: once
CDR3nt: TGTGCCAGCAGCTTCAATGGGCAGCTAAGCACTGAAGCTTTCTTT
CDR3aa: CASSFNGQLSTEAFF

j_gene: TRBJ2-4
v_gene: TRBV11-2
d_gene: TRBD2
abundance: once
CDR3nt: TGTGCCAGCAGCTTAGTGTCTAGCGGGAAAAAAAACATTCAGTACTTC
CDR3aa: CASSLVSSGKKNIQYF

j_gene: TRBJ1-4
v_gene: TRBV9
d_gene: .
abundance: .
CDR3nt: TGTGCCAGCAGCCCAGCTCTCAAGGGGGAAAAACTGTTTTTT
CDR3aa: CASSPALKGEKLFF

j_gene: TRBJ1-1
v_gene: TRBV6-1
d_gene: .
abundance: .
CDR3nt: TGTGCCAGCAGATTGACAGCCTCGAACACTGAAGCTTTCTTT
CDR3aa: CASRLTASNTEAFF

j_gene: TRBJ2-7
v_gene: TRBV5-1
d_gene: .
abundance: .
CDR3nt: TGCGCCAGCAGCTTGGCGGCCCCCAGCTCCTACGAGCAGTACTTC
CDR3aa: CASSLAAPSSYEQYF

j_gene: TRBJ2-7
v_gene: TRBV6-5
d_gene: .
abundance: .
CDR3nt: TGTGCCAGCAGGTCCGGGACCCCCTACGAGCAGTACTTC
CDR3aa: CASRSGTPYEQYF

j_gene: TRBJ2-1
v_gene: TRBV6-1
d_gene: .
abundance: .
CDR3nt: TGTGCCAGCAGTGAAGCGGCTAACTCCTACAATGAGCAGTTCTTC
CDR3aa: CASSEAANSYNEQFF

j_gene: TRBJ2-3
v_gene: TRBV28
d_gene: .
abundance: once
CDR3nt: TGTGCCAGCAGTTTATCAGGGTTTGAAGATACGCAGTATTTT
CDR3aa: CASSLSGFEDTQYF

j_gene: TRBJ2-3
v_gene: TRBV7-9
d_gene: TRBD1
abundance: .
CDR3nt: TGTGCCAGCAGTTCGGGACAGGGAACAGATACGCAGTATTTT
CDR3aa: CASSSGQGTDTQYF

j_gene: TRBJ1-4
v_gene: TRBV28
d_gene: .
abundance: .
CDR3nt: TGTGCCAGCAGTTTGAAGACAACGAAGGCCAATGAAAAACTGTTTTTT
CDR3aa: CASSLKTTKANEKLFF

j_gene: TRBJ2-7
v_gene: TRBV27
d_gene: .
abundance: .
CDR3nt: TGTGCCAGCAGTCCATCGGACGGGGAGTGGTCTTACGAGCAGTACTTC
CDR3aa: CASSPSDGEWSYEQYF

j_gene: TRBJ1-2
v_gene: TRBV9
d_gene: TRBD1
abundance: .
CDR3nt: TGTGCCAGCAGCGTAGCGGACAGGAACTATGGCTACACCTTC
CDR3aa: CASSVADRNYGYTF

j_gene: TRBJ2-7
v_gene: TRBV27
d_gene: TRBD1
abundance: .
CDR3nt: TGTGCCAGCAGTTCACGGGACAGGTTGGAGCAGTACTTC
CDR3aa: CASSSRDRLEQYF

j_gene: TRBJ2-2
v_gene: TRBV15
d_gene: TRBD2
abundance: .
CDR3nt: TGTGCCACCAGCCCTACTAGCGGGGCCTACACCGGGGAGCTGTTTTTT
CDR3aa: CATSPTSGAYTGELFF

j_gene: TRBJ2-1
v_gene: TRBV7-9
d_gene: TRBD2
abundance: .
CDR3nt: TGTGCCAGTGCAAAGACCAGCGGGGGAACAAAGAGGTCCTACAATGAGCAGTTCTTC
CDR3aa: CASAKTSGGTKRSYNEQFF

j_gene: TRBJ2-3
v_gene: TRBV18
d_gene: .
abundance: .
CDR3nt: TGTGCCAGCTCTCCTGGGCCCACAGATACGCAGTATTTT
CDR3aa: CASSPGPTDTQYF

j_gene: TRBJ2-7
v_gene: TRBV9
d_gene: .
abundance: .
CDR3nt: TGTGCCAGCAGCCCAAGCGGAGCGGATATAGACGAGCAGTACTTC
CDR3aa: CASSPSGADIDEQYF

j_gene: TRBJ1-1
v_gene: TRBV7-9
d_gene: .
abundance: once
CDR3nt: TGTGCCAGCAGCTTAGGAAAAGACAGCTTAACCTTGAACACTGAAGCTTTCTTT
CDR3aa: CASSLGKDSLTLNTEAFF

j_gene: TRBJ2-1
v_gene: TRBV10-3
d_gene: TRBD2
abundance: .
CDR3nt: TGTGCCATCAGTGAGTCCATAGCGGGGACCTCCTACAATGAGCAGTTCTTC
CDR3aa: CAISESIAGTSYNEQFF

j_gene: TRBJ2-6
v_gene: TRBV4-2
d_gene: .
abundance: .
CDR3nt: TGTGCCAGCAGCACTCGCACCCCATGGTTTGTGGCCAACGTCCTGACTTTC
CDR3aa: CASSTRTPWFVANVLTF

j_gene: TRBJ1-3
v_gene: TRBV28
d_gene: .
abundance: .
CDR3nt: TGTGCCAGCAGTTTCGCTCTGAGTCAAGGATCTGGAAACACCATATATTTT
CDR3aa: CASSFALSQGSGNTIYF

j_gene: TRBJ2-3
v_gene: TRBV5-6
d_gene: .
abundance: .
CDR3nt: TGTGCCAGCAGCTTTGAACCCCAAGATACGCAGTATTTT
CDR3aa: CASSFEPQDTQYF

j_gene: TRBJ1-5
v_gene: TRBV7-2
d_gene: .
abundance: .
CDR3nt: TGTGCCAGCAGCTTAGCGAGGGCGTCGGGATACTATAGCAATCAGCCCCAGCATTTT
CDR3aa: CASSLARASGYYSNQPQHF